This TCR beta chain was sequenced during a study of shared clonotypes between healthy human individuals. After removal of 1 base from V and 10 bases from J, the junction contained 9 bases not matched to a gene. The CDR3 consists of 16 residues. Germline loops: CDR1 SNHLY, CDR2 FYNNEI. The naive CD8 population came from CD45RO-negative cells selected for CCR7, without terminally differentiated effector memory CD45RA+ cells. When replicate PCRs were run on sorted subsets, they used around 0.2 ug DNA, roughly 30,000 T cell genomes. Profiled with immunoSEQ multiplex PCR; TCRdb holds only in-frame clones, not every one. The sample holds millions of clones, roughly 95% seen once.

Sequenced: naive CD8+ T cells sorted from blood. The clonotype comes from a man aged 18 to 29 in good health. This rearrangement joins TRBV2 to TRBJ2-1; 11 bases are a match to TRBD2. The CDR3 nucleotides read TGTGCCAGCAGTGAAGTGGGACTAGCGGATGGGGAGGAGCAGTTCTTC. The encoded protein is CASSEVGLADGEEQFF.